One sample yielded the 21 T cell receptor beta chains listed below, sequenced in a study of T-cell memory formation after mild COVID-19. In TCRdb, the 5' RACE reads were re-called with MiXCR into one record per CDR3 protein. The sample consists of around 320,000 distinct CDR3 sequences, 25% to 30% of them appearing once. Sequenced material: PBMCs or a T cell subset sorted from them (not recorded which). These receptor sequences come from an adult woman who had mild COVID-19 (a few samples of this study predate the infection). Cell type and time point are not known.

This clonotype was seen a handful of times. The rearrangement links TRBV20-1 to TRBJ2-1, with 7 bases fitting TRBD1. Germline V gives CDR1 DFQATT, CDR2 SNEGSKA (reference sequence). The CDR3 contains 15 residues. V lost 0 bases to trimming and J lost 4 bases; unmatched junction nucleotides: 6. CDR3: CSARDRGFEYNEQFF. The CDR3 region has the DNA TGCAGTGCTAGAGACAGGGGGTTCGAATACAATGAGCAGTTCTTC.

The J gene is TRBJ2-7, the V gene TRBV5-1, with 7 bases that match TRBD1. The CDR3 spans 13 residues. V dropped 7 bases and J dropped 2; count of bases not matched to a gene: 6. The germline gives CDR1 SGHRS, CDR2 YFSETQ. CDR3: CASGRTGTYEQYF. As DNA, the CDR3 is TGCGCCAGCGGTAGGACAGGAACCTACGAGCAGTACTTC.

The V and J genes are TRBV29-1 and TRBJ2-2; D is ambiguous. CDR1 is SQVTM, CDR2 ANQGSEA, per germline. The germline V and J ends were trimmed by 5 bases and 8 bases, with 9 bases remaining between them. CDR3 length equals 11 residues. The CDR3 region has the DNA TGCAGCGTTCTTTCGGCTGGGGAGCTGTTTTTT. This translates into CSVLSAGELFF.

The chain has TRBV5-3 and TRBJ2-3; D is ambiguous. TRBV5-3 is flagged as an ORF with uncertain function. The CDR3 extends over 13 amino acids. Trimming shortened V by 0 bases and J by 2 bases, and 4 bases separated the two germline ends. This CDR3 is CARSLGVTDTQYF. Here the CDR3 DNA reads TGTGCCAGAAGCTTGGGGGTCACAGATACGCAGTATTTT.

The chain employs TRBV9 and TRBJ2-7, with TRBD2 matching 7 bases. Germline V gene sequence: CDR1 SGDLS, CDR2 YYNGEE. This CDR3 contains 15 residues. Unmatched junction bases numbered 8, after V lost 2 bases and J lost 3 bases. The CDR3 sequence: CASSVSGEGNYEQYF. CDR3 bases: TGTGCCAGCAGCGTGAGTGGGGAGGGGAACTACGAGCAGTACTTC. The full variable domain, its missing parts supplied by reference TRBV9 and TRBJ2-7, is DSGVTQTPKHLITATGQRVTLRCSPRSGDLSVYWYQQSLDQGLQFLIQYYNGEERAKGNILERFSAQQFPDLHSELNLSSLELGDSALYFCASSVSGEGNYEQYFGPGTRLTVT.

This clonotype was seen a few times. The chain recombines TRBV5-5 with TRBJ2-7, with 8 bases matching TRBD2. CDR1 is SGHKS and CDR2 is YYEKEE in the germline V gene (reference sequence). J was trimmed by 5 bases and V by 2 bases; bases with no gene match: 6. This CDR3 region has 14 residues. The CDR3 region has the DNA TGTGCCAGCAGCTTTGGTAGCGGGGACGACGAGCAGTACTTC. Translating it yields CASSFGSGDDEQYF.

The chain uses TRBV12-3 or TRBV12-4 and TRBJ1-2; 12 bases fit TRBD1. The CDR3 totals 16 residues. Trimming removed 5 bases from V and 4 bases from J; junction bases left unmatched: 8. The CDR3 sequence: CASSPTGTGGTYGYTF. The CDR3 coding sequence is TGTGCCAGCAGTCCTACCGGGACAGGGGGCACCTATGGCTACACCTTC.

This clonotype has more than one count but fewer than ten. The chain couples TRBV20-1 to TRBJ2-7; 9 bases are a match to TRBD2. Per the germline V gene, CDR1 is DFQATT and CDR2 is SNEGSKA (reference sequence). CDR3 length equals 17 residues. The CDR3 spells CSAGLAGIKRGSYEQYF. CDR3 bases: TGCAGCGCGGGGCTAGCGGGGATTAAGAGGGGCTCCTACGAGCAGTACTTC.

The genes are TRBV5-6 and TRBJ2-1; unclear D gene. V lost 4 bases and J lost 4, with 9 bases in between. The CDR3 loop spans 13 amino acids. Germline CDR1 reads SGHDT; CDR2 reads YYEEEE. The chain's CDR3 is CASSPWQYNEQFF. The CDR3 bases are TGTGCCAGCAGCCCCTGGCAGTACAATGAGCAGTTCTTC.

There are a few counts of this clonotype. The V gene is TRBV24-1, the J gene TRBJ2-1, with 7 bases aligning to TRBD1. Germline values: CDR1 KGHDR, CDR2 SFDVKD. V shed 4 bases, J shed 0 bases, and the junction held 5 bases outside the gene matches. The length of the CDR3 is 16 residues. The CDR3, as DNA: TGTGCCACCAGTGACCCCGAGGGGGCCTCCTACAATGAGCAGTTCTTC. It is translated as CATSDPEGASYNEQFF.

This sequence joins TRBV24-1 and TRBJ2-1; D might be TRBD1 or TRBD2, each matching 6 bases. Per the germline V gene, CDR1 is KGHDR and CDR2 is SFDVKD. V lost 4 bases to trimming and J lost 7 bases, with 19 bases between them. The CDR3 loop spans 16 amino acids. CDR3 nucleotides: TGTGCCACCAGTGACCCAACGGGGGCCACGGGTAATGAGCAGTTCTTC. Translation gives CATSDPTGATGNEQFF.

V and J are TRBV11-2 and TRBJ1-5, with a tentative D call TRBD1 (5 bases). Germline V gene data show CDR1 as SGHAT and CDR2 as FQNNGV. Trimming pared 5 bases from V and 5 bases from J, leaving 10 bases between. CDR3 size: 13 residues. CDR3 loop: CASSPGTYQPQHF. CDR3 DNA sequence: TGTGCCAGCAGCCCGGGGACTTATCAGCCCCAGCATTTT. Supplemented by reference TRBV11-2 and TRBJ1-5, the full variable domain reads EAGVAQSPRYKIIEKRQSVAFWCNPISGHATLYWYQQILGQGPKLLIQFQNNGVVDDSQLPKDRFSAERLKGVDSTLKIQPAKLEDSAVYLCASSPGTYQPQHFGDGTRLSIL.

The table lists this clonotype with many counts. This rearrangement joins TRBV6-1 to TRBJ2-1; 9 bases fit TRBD1. The CDR3 is 15 residues long. Trimming removed 5 bases from V and 2 bases from J; junction bases left unmatched: 4. Germline V CDR1 and CDR2: MNHNS, SASEGT. The CDR3 DNA reads TGTGCCAGCAGTACCCGACAGGGGGCCTACAATGAGCAGTTCTTC. As protein: CASSTRQGAYNEQFF.

This rearrangement joins TRBV7-9 to TRBJ1-1, with D possibly being TRBD1 (5 bases). This CDR3 comprises 16 residues. V was pared by 5 bases and J by 1 base, with 17 bases between. CDR1 is SEHNR, CDR2 FQNEAQ, per germline (reference sequence). For the CDR3, the DNA is TGTGCCAGCAGCGCATCGGTGGGACCGCCGAACACTGAAGCTTTCTTT. Its translation is CASSASVGPPNTEAFF.

The rearrangement uses TRBV12-5 and TRBJ2-4; D unclear. Germline V lookup: CDR1 LGHNT, CDR2 FRNRAP. The CDR3 has 13 residues. The V end lost 1 base, the J end lost 3 bases, and 4 bases lay between the germline ends. In DNA, the CDR3 is TGTGCTAGTGGTTTGGGCGTCAAAAACATTCAGTACTTC. Translated, it gives CASGLGVKNIQYF.

There are a few counts of this clonotype. The DNA is omitted, as the CDR3 cannot be located on it reliably, and the CDR3 follows TCRdb's listing. This chain uses TRBV29-1 with TRBJ1-2; the table's TRBD1 call for D was not verified on the DNA. CDR1 and CDR2 (germline): SQVTM, ANQGSEA. 13 amino acids form the CDR3, both terminal residues included. The CDR3 loop is CSVDVGTGARRTF.

The chain joins TRBV11-2 to TRBJ2-4; perhaps D is TRBD1 or TRBD2 (5 bases each). CDR1 SGHAT and CDR2 FQNNGV come from the germline V gene. V was pared by 4 bases and J by 12 bases, with 16 bases between. The CDR3 consists of 13 residues. The CDR3 sequence: CASSSSIRESQYF. The CDR3 coding sequence is TGTGCCAGCAGCTCCTCGATCAGGGAGTCTCAGTACTTC.

The J gene is TRBJ2-3, the V gene TRBV7-2; maybe TRBD2 (6 bases). V lost 2 bases and J lost 0, with 15 bases in between. The CDR3 runs to 17 residues. Germline V lookup: CDR1 SGHTA, CDR2 FQGNSA. CDR3 in amino acids: CASSLWRTGVSTDTQYF. In DNA form, the CDR3 reads TGTGCCAGCAGCTTATGGAGGACGGGGGTTAGCACAGATACGCAGTATTTT. The full variable domain, its missing parts supplied by reference TRBV7-2 and TRBJ2-3, is GAGVSQSPSNKVTEKGKDVELRCDPISGHTALYWYRQSLGQGLEFLIYFQGNSAPDKSGLPSDRFSAERTGGSVSTLTIQRTQQEDSAVYLCASSLWRTGVSTDTQYFGPGTRLTVL.

Only a few counts were recorded for this clonotype. The V call is TRBV7-9, the J call TRBJ1-5; D is unclear. Germline CDR1 reads SEHNR; CDR2 reads FQNEAQ (reference sequence). There are 15 residues in the CDR3. With 4 bases removed from V and 3 bases from J, the gap between germline ends came to 13 bases. CDR3 residues: CASSSSGWDNQPQHF. The CDR3 region has the DNA TGTGCCAGCAGCTCCTCGGGGTGGGACAATCAGCCCCAGCATTTT.

The chain couples TRBV12-3 or TRBV12-4 to TRBJ2-1, with TRBD2 matching 8 bases. The J segment lost 10 bases and the V segment lost 1 base, leaving 9 bases of the junction unmatched. The CDR3 is 15 amino acids. The CDR3 DNA is TGTGCCAGCAGTTTAGTGCTAGCGGGCGCCGGAGAGCAGTTCTTC. This gives the protein CASSLVLAGAGEQFF.

This clonotype has just a few counts. The gene calls are TRBV4-1 and TRBJ2-3; 7 bases are shared with TRBD1. Germline V gene lookup returns CDR1 MGHRA and CDR2 YSYEKL. This CDR3 comprises 15 residues. V dropped 3 bases and J dropped 4; count of bases not matched to a gene: 7. CDR3: CASSHLQGMADTQYF. CDR3 sequence (DNA): TGCGCCAGCAGCCATTTACAGGGGATGGCAGATACGCAGTATTTT.